Listed here is a single T cell receptor (beta chain). The data derive from a study of T cell changes during pregnancy in multiple sclerosis. Sequencing was performed with immunoSEQ multiplex PCR; in TCRdb, only in-frame clones are kept and a portion is missing. The top ten hold around 10% of the sample, which has approximately 48,000 clones, 80% to 95% seen once. The germline V gene encodes CDR1 SGHAT and CDR2 FQNNGV. The CDR3 consists of 13 residues. Trimming removed 10 bases at V and 1 base at J, with 10 bases between. This TCR came from a female donor with multiple sclerosis, enrolled in a pregnancy study. The chain carries TRBV11-2 and TRBJ2-2; D is possibly TRBD1 (6 bases). Sequenced here: CD8+ T cells from peripheral blood mononuclear cells, sampled after pregnancy. CDR3 region: CAIEDRNTGELFF. For the CDR3, the DNA is TGTGCCATCGAGGACAGGAACACCGGGGAGCTGTTTTTT.